This is a list of T cell receptor beta chains from one sample in a study of response to subunit inactivated influenza vaccine. TCRdb re-called the RT-PCR reads with MiXCR, one entry per CDR3 protein. The sample records some 850,000 distinct CDR3 sequences, approximately 17% being singletons. Specimen: PBMCs from blood, collected 4 to 6 days after vaccination. Receptors were obtained from a man in his forties or fifties who received an inactivated influenza vaccine. Both conserved end residues are part of each CDR3. Each record gives: CDR3 length, J gene, D gene, V gene, clone size, CDR3 protein, CDR3 DNA. The D gene is left open where the match is weak. Expanded clones are given a class, and other clones once, few, many or no size at all.

15,TRBJ2-7,-,TRBV5-6,-,CASSFLGTSSYEQYF,TGTGCCAGCAGCTTTCTAGGGACCAGCTCCTACGAGCAGTACTTC
14,TRBJ1-1,-,TRBV7-9,many,CASSLVQGLGEAFF,TGTGCCAGCAGCTTAGTGCAGGGTTTGGGGGAAGCTTTCTTT
14,TRBJ1-6,-,TRBV4-3,few,CASSQDFPGSPLHF,TGCGCCAGCAGCCAAGATTTTCCGGGTTCCCCCCTCCACTTT
13,TRBJ1-1,-,TRBV12-3/TRBV12-4,few,CASTFLGDTEAFF,TGTGCCAGCACCTTTTTGGGGGACACTGAAGCTTTCTTT
13,TRBJ2-5,-,TRBV28,-,CASSPTWLETQYF,TGTGCCAGCAGTCCGACTTGGCTCGAGACCCAGTACTTC
13,TRBJ1-1,-,TRBV7-2,-,CASTLGQVERTFF,TGTGCCAGCACCTTGGGGCAGGTCGAGAGAACTTTCTTT
15,TRBJ2-1,TRBD2,TRBV5-6,-,CASSSAGGRYNEQFF,TGTGCCAGCAGCTCCGCGGGGGGCCGTTACAATGAGCAGTTCTTC
16,TRBJ2-3,-,TRBV20-1,few,CSARDLEDFRTDTQYF,TGCAGTGCTAGAGATCTCGAGGATTTCCGTACAGATACGCAGTATTTT
15,TRBJ2-1,TRBD2,TRBV11-3,-,CASSLEAGVHNEQFF,TGTGCCAGCAGCTTAGAGGCGGGAGTCCACAATGAGCAGTTCTTC
14,TRBJ2-7,-,TRBV7-9,few,CASSPSGAKDEQYF,TGTGCCAGCAGCCCCTCGGGAGCCAAGGACGAGCAGTACTTC
13,TRBJ2-7,-,TRBV6-5,-,CASSNRGGNEQYF,TGTGCCAGCAGTAACAGGGGGGGAAACGAGCAGTACTTC
15,TRBJ2-7,-,TRBV7-2,many,CASSLYGRGAYEQYF,TGTGCCAGCAGCTTATACGGGAGAGGGGCCTACGAGCAGTACTTC
13,TRBJ2-3,-,TRBV10-3,-,CAISVVTTDTQYF,TGTGCCATCAGTGTGGTGACAACCGATACGCAGTATTTT
12,TRBJ1-1,-,TRBV5-6,-,CASSLWSTEAFF,TGTGCCAGCAGCTTGTGGTCGACAGAAGCTTTCTTT
15,TRBJ1-6,-,TRBV12-3/TRBV12-4,few,CASSLTGQGLSPLHF,TGTGCCAGCAGTTTGACGGGCCAGGGACTTTCACCCCTCCACTTT
15,TRBJ1-2,TRBD1,TRBV9,few,CASSPYRGRNYGYTF,TGTGCCAGCAGCCCATACAGGGGGCGCAACTATGGCTACACCTTC
21,TRBJ2-7,TRBD2,TRBV4-2,-,CASSRNPGTSGGRASSYEQYF,TGTGCCAGCAGCCGTAATCCCGGGACTAGCGGGGGCCGCGCGAGCTCCTACGAGCAGTACTTC
17,TRBJ2-3,TRBD2,TRBV6-5,many,CASSYARLAASTDTQYF,TGTGCCAGCAGTTACGCCCGACTAGCAGCTAGCACAGATACGCAGTATTTT
12,TRBJ2-5,-,TRBV7-2,few,CASSRNPETQYF,TGTGCCAGCAGCCGTAACCCGGAGACCCAGTACTTC
12,TRBJ2-3,-,TRBV24-1,few,CATSEYRNTQYF,TGTGCCACCAGTGAATACAGGAATACGCAGTATTTT
11,TRBJ1-1,-,TRBV20-1,-,CSARINTEAFF,TGCAGTGCTAGGATCAACACTGAAGCTTTCTTT
15,TRBJ2-1,TRBD2,TRBV4-1,-,CASSQLAGEGNEQFF,TGCGCCAGCAGCCAACTAGCGGGGGAGGGCAATGAGCAGTTCTTC
16,TRBJ1-5,TRBD1,TRBV7-9,-,CASSRGQGSSNQPQHF,TGTGCCAGTAGCCGAGGACAGGGATCGAGCAATCAGCCCCAGCATTTT
15,TRBJ1-5,TRBD1,TRBV10-3,few,CAIGENRGGNQPQHF,TGTGCCATCGGGGAAAACAGGGGAGGCAATCAGCCCCAGCATTTT
16,TRBJ2-1,TRBD1,TRBV28,-,CASSPTGTGSVDEQFF,TGTGCCAGCAGTCCCACCGGGACAGGGAGTGTCGATGAGCAGTTCTTC
15,TRBJ2-3,TRBD2,TRBV20-1,few,CSARDPSGATDTQYF,TGCAGTGCTAGAGATCCTAGCGGGGCCACAGATACGCAGTATTTT
16,TRBJ2-7,-,TRBV28,-,CASSRPRGSGVYEQYF,TGTGCCAGCAGTCGACCCAGGGGTAGCGGTGTCTACGAGCAGTACTTC
15,TRBJ2-1,-,TRBV10-3,-,CAISESGGTGLEQFF,TGTGCCATCAGTGAGTCTGGGGGTACGGGACTTGAGCAGTTCTTC
15,TRBJ2-5,-,TRBV24-1,-,CATGRTTGTSETQYF,TGTGCCACCGGTAGAACAACAGGGACTTCGGAGACCCAGTACTTC
15,TRBJ2-1,TRBD2,TRBV6-5,-,CASSYGGRADNEQFF,TGTGCCAGCAGTTACGGGGGGAGGGCCGATAATGAGCAGTTCTTC
14,TRBJ2-1,-,TRBV4-3,few,CASSHRDHNNEQFF,TGCGCCAGCAGCCACAGGGACCATAACAATGAGCAGTTCTTC
15,TRBJ2-7,TRBD2,TRBV15,few,CATSVRSGGAEEQYF,TGTGCCACCAGCGTCAGAAGCGGGGGGGCCGAGGAGCAGTACTTC
13,TRBJ2-3,-,TRBV29-1,many,CSVEVRVADTQYF,TGCAGCGTTGAAGTAAGGGTGGCAGATACGCAGTATTTT
17,TRBJ2-3,TRBD2,TRBV24-1,few,CATSDFDFSGGLYTQYF,TGTGCCACCAGTGATTTCGATTTCAGCGGGGGACTTTATACGCAGTATTTT
13,TRBJ1-1,-,TRBV3-1,few,CASSQVETAEAFF,TGTGCCAGCAGCCAAGTAGAGACCGCTGAAGCTTTCTTT
14,TRBJ2-7,-,TRBV20-1,few,CSAPLYESSYEQYF,TGCAGTGCCCCCCTGTATGAGAGCTCCTACGAGCAGTACTTC
17,TRBJ1-5,TRBD1,TRBV28,once,CASSFLLYRGKNQPQHF,TGTGCCAGCAGTTTCCTTCTCTACAGGGGTAAGAATCAGCCCCAGCATTTT
13,TRBJ1-5,-,TRBV7-2,-,CASSPQRNQPQHF,TGTGCCAGCAGCCCCCAGCGGAATCAGCCCCAGCATTTT
14,TRBJ2-7,-,TRBV7-7,few,CASSLEPPGYEQYF,TGTGCTAGCAGCTTAGAACCGCCAGGATACGAGCAGTACTTC
15,TRBJ2-2,-,TRBV7-9,-,CASSRGPVLSGELFF,TGTGCCAGCAGCCGAGGACCCGTACTATCCGGGGAGCTGTTTTTT
17,TRBJ2-2,TRBD2,TRBV5-5,few,CASSLTSGGTMAGELFF,TGTGCCAGCAGTCTGACTAGCGGGGGAACGATGGCCGGGGAGCTGTTTTTT
13,TRBJ2-1,-,TRBV29-1,-,CSAGRSSYNEQFF,TGCAGCGCCGGGAGAAGCTCCTACAATGAGCAGTTCTTC
16,TRBJ2-7,-,TRBV7-9,few,CASSSYQGTPRYEQYF,TGTGCCAGCAGCAGTTATCAGGGAACGCCGCGTTACGAGCAGTACTTC
14,TRBJ1-3,TRBD1,TRBV2,-,CASRGTGSGNTIYF,TGTGCCAGCAGAGGGACAGGGTCCGGAAACACCATATATTTT